A selection of T cell receptor beta chains follows, all from one sample in a study of CD8+ T cells in alopecia areata. Data came from immunoSEQ multiplex PCR; TCRdb stores just in-frame clones and leaves some out. The sample consists of 200,000 or so clones, around 62% of them appearing once. Sequences were derived from CD4+ T cells sorted from blood, sampled at week 0. All receptors come from a human donor with alopecia areata. The CDR3 runs from the conserved cysteine through the conserved F or W. The order of the fields is J gene, V gene, CDR3 protein.

>TRBJ2-1|TRBV11-2
CASSSPTGFRMVQFF
>TRBJ2-1|TRBV27
CASSTTRRYGDNEQFF
>TRBJ1-2|TRBV30
CAWSAGTGGLRYTF
>TRBJ1-1|TRBV15
CATSRDRGTGTEAFF
>TRBJ2-7|TRBV4-1
CASSQNTGTGKSYEQYF
>TRBJ2-2|TRBV10-3
CAIAGLVNTGELFF
>TRBJ2-7|TRBV13
CASSFSGAARDYEQYF
>TRBJ2-3|TRBV30
CAWRLADLHTQYF
>TRBJ2-7|TRBV6-6
CASSLPGGLSSYEQYF
>TRBJ1-6|TRBV30
CAWSQTGTGGSPLHF
>TRBJ1-2|TRBV30
CAYTPKQGRGTDGYTF
>TRBJ2-3|TRBV30
CAWSDPGQTQYF
>TRBJ1-6|TRBV7-3
CASSSGSYNSPLHF
>TRBJ2-1|TRBV30
CAWGTGTAYNEQFF
>TRBJ1-5|TRBV2
CASSGNTGEGETQHF
>TRBJ1-2|TRBV9
CASSVAEGSIYGYTF
>TRBJ2-7|TRBV29-1
CSASDRTSSYEQYF
>TRBJ1-2|TRBV30
CAWSTTNQGHGYTF
>TRBJ1-5|TRBV5-1
CASSLGSYQPQHF
>TRBJ2-3|TRBV5-4
CASSSPGPSDTQYF
>TRBJ2-2|TRBV30
CAWKVVNTGELFF
>TRBJ2-7|TRBV5-8
CASSLLREQYF
>TRBJ2-3|TRBV19
CASSLPRGGGMTDTQYF
>TRBJ1-1|TRBV4-2
CASSQANRGLNTEAFF
>TRBJ1-2|TRBV2
CASTTRGTVLSGGYTF
>TRBJ2-1|TRBV5-1
CASSSDGDSYNEQFF
>TRBJ2-5|TRBV5-1
CASRAGTSGQETQYF
>TRBJ2-3|TRBV2
CASRGTSQRPDTQYF
>TRBJ1-1|TRBV6-1
CASSDPRGQGNAEAFF
>TRBJ2-1|TRBV30
CAWSTNNEQFF
>TRBJ2-1|TRBV7-3
CASSEQAGGYNEQFF
>TRBJ1-4|TRBV29-1
CSVGGQGGEKLFF
>TRBJ1-4|TRBV30
CAWGQGSNEKLFF
>TRBJ2-3|TRBV4-1
CASSQPGTSRGLDF
>TRBJ1-1|TRBV9
CASSPWTGSTEAFF
>TRBJ1-1|TRBV7-9
CASSLRSTGGPGTEAFF
>TRBJ2-1|TRBV30
CAWTTRHEQFF
>TRBJ2-7|TRBV27
CASSSRDTTYEQYF
>TRBJ1-2|TRBV30
CAWSDRTVYGYTF
>TRBJ2-2|TRBV4-1
CASSQGVGANTGELFF
>TRBJ1-4|TRBV15
CATSRGYNEKLFF
>TRBJ1-5|TRBV23-1
CASSINHRDRGRKANQPQHF
>TRBJ1-1|TRBV5-1
CASSWSGGEAFF
>TRBJ2-3|TRBV29-1
CSVEGGVGTDTQYF
>TRBJ1-2|TRBV7-9
CASSADRDNYGYTF